A selection of T cell receptor beta chains follows, all from one sample in a study of CD8 T cells in ankylosing spondylitis. TCRdb re-called the 5' RACE reads through MiXCR, storing one row per CDR3 protein. This sample has around 150,000 distinct CDR3 sequences, with more than 9.5% found just once. The sample was blood, either unsorted or a sorted T cell fraction (not recorded which). The receptors were gathered from a female donor with ankylosing spondylitis or in good health (not recorded which). Each CDR3 is given with its conserved first and last residue. The order of the fields is V gene, J gene, clone size, D gene, CDR3 DNA, CDR3 protein. A D gene is named only where the DNA matches it firmly. Clone size, where shown, is once, few, many, or a class for clones that have expanded.

>TRBV6-2/TRBV6-3|TRBJ2-3|many|-
TGTGCCAGCAGCCCGTCAGATACGCAGTATTTT
CASSPSDTQYF
>TRBV7-8|TRBJ1-4|many|TRBD1
TGTGCCAGCAGCTTAAGACAGGGGAGGCCGACAACTAATGAAAAACTGTTTTTT
CASSLRQGRPTTNEKLFF
>TRBV9|TRBJ1-2|many|-
TGTGCCAGCAGCCTCGGATACTATGGCTACACCTTC
CASSLGYYGYTF
>TRBV19|TRBJ2-7|many|TRBD1
TGTGCCAGTAGACGGACAGGGGGGTACGAGCAGTACTTC
CASRRTGGYEQYF
>TRBV28|TRBJ1-1|-|-
TGTGCCAGCAGTTACCCGTCCCGACCGGCTTTCTTT
CASSYPSRPAFF
>TRBV3-1|TRBJ1-2|many|TRBD1
TGTGCCAGCAGCCCATTGACAGGGGCTGGAGGCTACACCTTC
CASSPLTGAGGYTF
>TRBV27|TRBJ2-5|many|-
TGTGCCTCACACCTAGAACAAGAGACCCAGTACTTC
CASHLEQETQYF
>TRBV6-5|TRBJ2-7|-|TRBD2
TGTGCCAGCAGTTACAGGGGAGGGACTACTTCCTACGAGCAGTACTTC
CASSYRGGTTSYEQYF
>TRBV10-3|TRBJ2-7|many|TRBD1
TGTGCCATCATGGGGACAGCGGTCAACGAGCAGTACTTC
CAIMGTAVNEQYF
>TRBV7-9|TRBJ2-1|-|TRBD2
TGTGCCAGCAGCGAGGGACTAGCGGGGGACTACAATGAGCAGTTCTTC
CASSEGLAGDYNEQFF
>TRBV12-3/TRBV12-4|TRBJ1-5|-|-
TGTGCCAGCAGTTTCGGAGAGGATCAGCTCCAGCATTTT
CASSFGEDQLQHF
>TRBV20-1|TRBJ1-1|many|TRBD1
TGCAGTGCTACCGGGACAGCTAACACTGAAGCTTTCTTT
CSATGTANTEAFF
>TRBV29-1|TRBJ2-7|-|TRBD1
TGCAGCGTGAGGACAGGTCTAAACTCCTACGAGCAGTACTTC
CSVRTGLNSYEQYF
>TRBV12-3/TRBV12-4|TRBJ1-5|many|-
TGTGCCTCTCGGGTTTCGGATTATCAGCCCCAGCATTTT
CASRVSDYQPQHF
>TRBV18|TRBJ1-2|few|TRBD1
TGTGCCAGCTCGATAGGGGGCCACTCGGGGGGCTACACCTTC
CASSIGGHSGGYTF
>TRBV5-1|TRBJ2-2|many|TRBD1
TGCGCCAGCAGCGTGACAGGGTCGAACACCGGGGAGCTGTTTTTT
CASSVTGSNTGELFF
>TRBV5-1|TRBJ1-2|many|-
TGCGCCAGCCGGCCCGGGACGCAGTATGGCTACACCTTC
CASRPGTQYGYTF
>TRBV24-1|TRBJ1-1|many|-
TGTGCCACCAGACCCCGGGAGAACACTGAAGCTTTCTTT
CATRPRENTEAFF
>TRBV12-3/TRBV12-4|TRBJ2-7|few|-
TGTGCCAGCAGTTTCCGATACGAGCAGTACTTC
CASSFRYEQYF
>TRBV7-6|TRBJ2-7|-|TRBD2
TGTGCCAGCAGCCCCAGGACTAGCGAGGCCTACGAGCAGTACTTC
CASSPRTSEAYEQYF
>TRBV28|TRBJ2-3|many|TRBD2
TGTGCCAGCAGGGGTACCGGGACTAGTACAGATACGCAGTATTTT
CASRGTGTSTDTQYF
>TRBV3-1|TRBJ2-1|many|TRBD1
TGTGCCAGCAGCCCCACACAGGGGTCCTACAATGAGCAGTTCTTC
CASSPTQGSYNEQFF
>TRBV7-8|TRBJ2-3|many|TRBD1
TGTGCCAGCAGTTCAGACAGGGGGCTGACAGATACGCAGTATTTT
CASSSDRGLTDTQYF
>TRBV7-2|TRBJ1-5|-|TRBD1
TGTGCCAGCAGCTTAGCGGGGACAGGGTTGGGAAATCAGCCCCAGCATTTT
CASSLAGTGLGNQPQHF
>TRBV7-2|TRBJ1-2|many|-
TGTGCCAGCAGCTTAGATGGGACTTACAACACCTTC
CASSLDGTYNTF
>TRBV7-9|TRBJ2-7|-|TRBD1
TGTGCCAGCCATACATTGGACAGGGGGAACGAGCAGTACTTC
CASHTLDRGNEQYF
>TRBV7-9|TRBJ1-5|many|-
TGTGCCAGCAGCCCTGATCGTAGCAATCAGCCCCAGCATTTT
CASSPDRSNQPQHF
>TRBV6-6|TRBJ1-2|-|TRBD1
TGTGCCAGCAGTTCCGGGACAGGGCCTAATGGCTACACCTTC
CASSSGTGPNGYTF
>TRBV6-1|TRBJ1-5|many|-
TGTGCCAGCAGTGAAAGGGGCGCCTATAGCAATCAGCCCCAGCATTTT
CASSERGAYSNQPQHF
>TRBV28|TRBJ2-3|many|-
TGTGCCAGCAGTTTAGGGGTGTCCCCGCAGTATTTT
CASSLGVSPQYF
>TRBV27|TRBJ1-2|many|-
TGTGCCAGCAGTTTATCACCAGGGTCCCTCTATGGCTACACCTTC
CASSLSPGSLYGYTF
>TRBV11-3|TRBJ1-4|few|-
TGTGCCAGCCGCTACCGGGACAAGGAGGGCGAAAAACTGTTTTTT
CASRYRDKEGEKLFF
>TRBV18|TRBJ2-3|few|-
TGTGCCAGCTCATCCCAGAGCACAGATACGCAGTATTTT
CASSSQSTDTQYF
>TRBV7-2|TRBJ1-5|many|-
TGTGCCAGCAGCTTTGGGGGATGGAATCAGCCCCAGCATTTT
CASSFGGWNQPQHF
>TRBV7-9|TRBJ2-6|-|-
TGTGCCAGCAGCTTGACCTCTGGGGCCAACGTCCTGCCTTTC
CASSLTSGANVLPF
>TRBV23-1|TRBJ1-1|-|-
TGCGCCAGCAGGGCCCCTGAAGCTTTCTTT
CASRAPEAFF
>TRBV19|TRBJ1-5|-|-
TGTGCCAGTAGTCCTCAAGGCCCCAGTGGCCAGCCCCAGCATTTT
CASSPQGPSGQPQHF
>TRBV7-9|TRBJ1-2|many|-
TGTGCCAGCAGCTTAGGGACAGAAGATGGCTACACCTTC
CASSLGTEDGYTF
>TRBV29-1|TRBJ1-2|many|TRBD1
TGCAGCGGTGTAACCGGGACAGGGAACAGCTATGGCTACACCTTC
CSGVTGTGNSYGYTF
>TRBV18|TRBJ2-3|-|TRBD2
TGTGCCAGCTCACCTCTAGCGGGATCCACAGATACGCAGTATTTT
CASSPLAGSTDTQYF
>TRBV7-8|TRBJ2-3|many|-
TGTGCCAGCACCATCGGAATTAGTACTAATACGCAGTATTTT
CASTIGISTNTQYF
>TRBV28|TRBJ2-1|few|-
TGTGCCAGCAGTTGGCCGGGACCTACTCCTGAGCAGTTCTTC
CASSWPGPTPEQFF
>TRBV13|TRBJ2-6|-|-
TGTGCCAGCAGCCAGGGACTGGACTCTGGGGCCAACGTCCTGACTTTC
CASSQGLDSGANVLTF
>TRBV29-1|TRBJ1-2|many|-
TGCAGCGTTGGACAGTTCTATGGCTACACCTTC
CSVGQFYGYTF
>TRBV5-1|TRBJ2-1|many|-
TGCGCCAGCAGCTTGCTCTCGGGTGAGCAGTTCTTC
CASSLLSGEQFF
>TRBV24-1|TRBJ2-1|once|TRBD2
TGTGCCACCTCGAGCGGGGGCTTCTCCTACAATGAGCAGTTCTTC
CATSSGGFSYNEQFF